This TCR beta chain was identified in a study of shared clonotypes between healthy human individuals. The V end was cut by 4 bases, the J end by 1 base, with 14 bases between. The germline V gene encodes CDR1 LGHNA and CDR2 YNFKEQ. This CDR3 is built from 16 residues. Donors included only healthy HIV-negative adults lacking recent acute infections or vaccinations. The donor cohort consisted entirely of Caucasian adults residing in Nashville, Tennessee. Researchers partitioned CD4+ cells into CD45RA+ naive and CD45RA-negative memory subsets. Some clones are missing from TCRdb's copy, which holds only in-frame ones; the method was immunoSEQ multiplex PCR. Found here are approximately 2,000,000 clones, around 92% of them singletons; the top ten hold around 0.4%.

This rearrangement joins TRBV4-2 to TRBJ2-1, with D uncertain. The sample was naive CD4+ T cells from PBMCs. Subset: CD45RA+ positively selected. This TCR was recovered from a young man in good health. Some clones in this sample may be carry-over from other donors' samples. CDR3 sequence reads: CASSPSFESSYNEQFF. The CDR3 DNA reads as TGTGCCAGCAGCCCCTCTTTTGAGAGTTCCTACAATGAGCAGTTCTTC.